This T cell receptor beta chain is from a study of blood T cell repertoires in COVID-19. Turning to the study itself: COVID-19 samples, acute and convalescent, were from the United States, Italy and Spain. PBMCs, B-cell-depleted T cells, or T cells provided the cDNA or gDNA that made up the material.

In the source study's methods: Reference gene primer amplification gave estimated nucleated cell counts. The method was immunoSEQ multiplex PCR; TCRdb's version includes in-frame clones alone and lacks a portion of them. V, J and clone size are taken as reported in that table, and D and trimming were inferred from the DNA itself. The sample gives around 240,000 clones, approximately 82% of which show up once; about 1.9% is in the top ten. The CDR3 extends over 15 amino acids. V dropped 1 base and J dropped 0 bases, with 9 bases sitting between them. Germline CDR1 LGHDT, CDR2 YNNKEL (reference sequence).

The sequence was collected from a woman over 75 with acute or convalescent COVID-19. Specimen: peripheral blood. V and J are TRBV3-1 (or the pseudogene TRBV3-2) and TRBJ1-2, with unresolved D. The CDR3 nucleotides are TGTGCCAGCAGCCAAGTCGCCAGTACTAACTATGGCTACACCTTC. Protein sequence: CASSQVASTNYGYTF.